The 2 T cell receptor beta chains below come from one sample, sequenced in a study of shared clonotypes between healthy human individuals. Only in-frame clones appear in the TCRdb table, and some are missing; sequencing was by immunoSEQ multiplex PCR. The table records over a million clones, 65% to 75% of them present only once. Sequences were obtained from memory CD4+ T cells sorted from blood. Subset reported: CD45RA-negative fraction. The receptors were gathered from a young man in good health.

The chain couples TRBV4-2 to TRBJ1-5; 8 bases match TRBD1. Germline V lookup: CDR1 LGHNA, CDR2 YNFKEQ. The CDR3 length is 15 residues. J gave up 9 bases and V 2 bases, and 9 bases lay outside the gene matches. In DNA, the CDR3 is TGTGCCAGCAGCCAACAGGACAGGGACGATCGGCCCCAGCATTTT. Translating it yields CASSQQDRDDRPQHF.

The DNA for the CDR3 is TGTGCCAGCTCAGCTTCGCGCGACAGGCTCTCTGGAAACACCATATATTTT. It codes for CASSASRDRLSGNTIYF. The genes are TRBV18 and TRBJ1-3; TRBD1 might be the D (6 bases). The CDR3 covers 17 residues. V lost 5 bases, J lost 0 bases, and 17 bases lay in between. Per germline, CDR1 KGHSH and CDR2 LQKENI. Full variable domain (rest looked up from reference TRBV18 and TRBJ1-3): NAGVMQNPRHLVRRRGQEARLRCSPMKGHSHVYWYRQLPEEGLKFMVYLQKENIIDESGMPKERFSAEFPKEGPSILRIQQVVRGDSAAYFCASSASRDRLSGNTIYFGEGSWLTVV.